The 16 T cell receptor beta chains given below trace back to one sample, sequenced in a study of response to subunit inactivated influenza vaccine. TCRdb called the RT-PCR reads again in MiXCR, with one record for every CDR3 protein. There are roughly 670,000 distinct CDR3 sequences in the sample; 14% occur only once, and approximately 7.6% lies in the top ten. Source: PBMCs from blood, taken about 14 days before vaccination. The receptors were sampled from a man over 45 who received an inactivated influenza vaccine.

This clonotype was observed a handful of times. The rearrangement joins TRBV6-5 to TRBJ2-7; a possible D gene is TRBD1 (5 bases). Germline V gives CDR1 MNHEY, CDR2 SVGAGI. The ends were cut back, 0 bases at V and 1 base at J, with 10 bases in the middle. The CDR3 has 15 residues. In DNA, the CDR3 is TGTGCCAGCAGTTACTCGACAGTTCCTTCCTACGAGCAGTACTTC. It is translated as CASSYSTVPSYEQYF.

This chain connects TRBV4-3 to TRBJ2-1, with TRBD1 as a possible D gene (6 bases). Germline V CDR1 and CDR2: LGHNA, YSLEER. The length of the CDR3 is 14 residues. Trimming pared 4 bases from V and 5 bases from J, leaving 12 bases between. The CDR3 region is CASSLETGHNEQFF. CDR3 DNA: TGCGCCAGCAGCCTAGAGACAGGCCACAATGAGCAGTTCTTC.

CDR3 bases: TGTGCCAGCAGCTTTATGAAAAGGTCCGGAATAGGGGAGCTGTTTTTT. Translating gives CASSFMKRSGIGELFF. V and J are TRBV11-2 and TRBJ2-2, with D hard to call. The ends were cut back, 3 bases at V and 8 bases at J, with 19 bases in the middle. CDR1 and CDR2 (germline): SGHAT, FQNNGV. The CDR3 totals 16 residues. Full variable domain (remainder filled in from reference TRBV11-2 and TRBJ2-2): EAGVAQSPRYKIIEKRQSVAFWCNPISGHATLYWYQQILGQGPKLLIQFQNNGVVDDSQLPKDRFSAERLKGVDSTLKIQPAKLEDSAVYLCASSFMKRSGIGELFFGEGSRLTVL.

This clonotype came up a few times. The chain uses TRBV7-2 and TRBJ2-2, with TRBD2 identical over 10 bases. The J segment lost 2 bases and the V segment lost 0 bases, leaving 3 bases of the junction unmatched. Germline CDR1 SGHTA, CDR2 FQGNSA. This CDR3 is 17 amino acids long. CDR3 sequence: CASSLAPSGGNTGELFF. In nucleotides, the CDR3 is TGTGCCAGCAGCTTAGCGCCTAGCGGGGGAAACACCGGGGAGCTGTTTTTT.

The gene calls are TRBV4-2 and TRBJ1-1; no firm D call. CDR1 is LGHNA and CDR2 is YNFKEQ in the germline V gene. The CDR3 is 15 residues long. V was shortened by 0 bases and J by 4 bases, with 12 bases between the two germline ends. Written as DNA, the CDR3 is TGTGCCAGCAGCCAAGATTTCGGGGTGGGCACTGAAGCTTTCTTT. Residues: CASSQDFGVGTEAFF.

The chain couples TRBV4-3 to TRBJ1-1, with D perhaps matching TRBD1 (5 bases). The germline V and J ends were trimmed by 2 bases and 0 bases, with 22 bases remaining between them. Germline-derived CDR1 and CDR2 are LGHNA and YSLEER. The CDR3 contains 19 residues. The CDR3 loop is CASSQSGWQGVRMNTEAFF. The CDR3 DNA reads TGCGCCAGCAGCCAAAGTGGCTGGCAGGGTGTAAGGATGAACACTGAAGCTTTCTTT.

The rearrangement links TRBV20-1 to TRBJ2-1; TRBD2 aligns across 12 bases. CDR1 is DFQATT, CDR2 SNEGSKA, per germline (reference sequence). The CDR3 loop spans 14 amino acids. Losses at the gene ends were 7 bases for V and 7 bases for J; bases not matched to a gene: 8. The chain's CDR3 is CSVPRTSGANEQFF. CDR3 coding DNA: TGCAGTGTTCCGAGGACTAGCGGGGCGAATGAGCAGTTCTTC.

This clonotype was picked up many times. The chain couples TRBV12-3 or TRBV12-4 to TRBJ1-1; no reliable D call. V was trimmed by 3 bases and J by 5 bases, leaving 7 bases between them. This CDR3 is built from 12 residues. CDR3 nucleotides: TGTGCCAGCAGTTTTTTGGGGACTGAAGCTTTCTTT. Amino acids: CASSFLGTEAFF.

The chain is built from TRBV20-1 and TRBJ2-3; a weak D match, TRBD1 (5 bases). Trimming removed 1 base from V and 0 bases from J, with 20 bases in between. Germline loops: CDR1 DFQATT, CDR2 SNEGSKA (reference sequence). The CDR3 covers 18 residues. The DNA for the CDR3 is TGCAGTGCTAGAGGGGTGGACAACAAGGCCCCTAGCACAGATACGCAGTATTTT. Translated, it gives CSARGVDNKAPSTDTQYF.

Regarding this clonotype: Relative to the germline gene, one junction end is altered; a read error may explain this. The V and J genes are TRBV29-1 and TRBJ2-1; D may correspond to TRBD1 or TRBD2 (5 bases each). Per the germline V gene, CDR1 is SQVTM and CDR2 is ANQGSEA. This CDR3 is 16 amino acids long. CDR3 residues: CSGVLGARIDYNEQLF. As DNA, the CDR3 is TGCAGCGGCGTACTCGGGGCCCGAATCGACTACAATGAGCAGCTCTTC.

This clonotype was observed a handful of times. The rearrangement joins TRBV12-3 or TRBV12-4 to TRBJ1-1; D uncertain. V shed 6 bases and J shed 4 bases, with 9 bases lying between them. CDR3 length: 12 residues. Written as DNA, the CDR3 is TGTGCCAGCAGCCAACATCTCACTGAAGCTTTCTTT. Translation: CASSQHLTEAFF.

This clonotype has a handful of counts. V is TRBV5-1 and J is TRBJ2-4, with 7 positions matching TRBD2. CDR3 length equals 19 residues. V lost 2 bases, J lost 0 bases, and 14 bases stayed unmatched. CDR1 is SGHRS and CDR2 is YFSETQ in the germline V gene. As DNA, the CDR3 is TGCGCCAGCAGCTTAGCGGGACCAAGTGCGCCACTAGCCAAAAACATTCAGTACTTC. Translation gives CASSLAGPSAPLAKNIQYF.

This clonotype appeared a few times. This chain links TRBV4-2 with TRBJ2-3, with 7 bases matching TRBD2. V dropped 5 bases and J dropped 4; count of bases not matched to a gene: 9. Per germline, CDR1 LGHNA and CDR2 YNFKEQ. The CDR3 consists of 15 residues. CDR3 sequence: CASSEGPGRADTQYF. CDR3 DNA: TGTGCCAGCAGCGAAGGGCCAGGGAGGGCAGATACGCAGTATTTT.

The chain combines TRBV4-1 with TRBJ2-7, with TRBD2 matching over 11 bases. Germline CDR1 reads MGHRA; CDR2 reads YSYEKL. V was pared by 1 base and J by 3 bases, with 11 bases of the junction left unmatched. CDR3 length equals 18 residues. CDR3 loop: CASSQVAGGPVRSYEQYF. The DNA of the CDR3 is TGCGCCAGCAGCCAAGTAGCGGGGGGGCCCGTCCGTAGCTACGAGCAGTACTTC.

There are a few counts of this clonotype. This chain links TRBV7-9 with TRBJ2-1, with 9 bases matching TRBD1. The germline V gene encodes CDR1 SEHNR and CDR2 FQNEAQ (reference sequence). The V gene end was trimmed by 8 bases and the J gene end by 5 bases; junction bases not matched to a gene: 10. The CDR3 has 15 amino acids. CDR3 nucleotides: TGTGCCAGCGGCAAGGGGACAGGGTATAACAATGAGCAGTTCTTC. Its protein is CASGKGTGYNNEQFF.

This clonotype was counted a few times. The chain has TRBV7-2 and TRBJ2-5; 7 bases align to TRBD1. Germline trimming cut 5 bases from V and 4 bases from J; bases unmatched to any gene: 4. The length of the CDR3 is 13 residues. The V gene's germline CDR1 is SGHTA and CDR2 FQGNSA. CDR3: CASSIDRVETQYF. The CDR3 DNA reads as TGTGCCAGCAGCATCGACAGGGTAGAGACCCAGTACTTC.